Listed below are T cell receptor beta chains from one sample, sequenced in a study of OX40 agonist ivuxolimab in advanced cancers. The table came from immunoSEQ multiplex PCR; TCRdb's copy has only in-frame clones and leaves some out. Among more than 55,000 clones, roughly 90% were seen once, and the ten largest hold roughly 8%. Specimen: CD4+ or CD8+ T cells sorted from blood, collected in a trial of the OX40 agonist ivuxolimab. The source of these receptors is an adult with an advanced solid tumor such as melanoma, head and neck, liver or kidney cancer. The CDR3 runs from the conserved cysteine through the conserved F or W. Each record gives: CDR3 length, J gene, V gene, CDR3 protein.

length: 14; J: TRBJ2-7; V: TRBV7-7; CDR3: CASSPSGTESEQYF
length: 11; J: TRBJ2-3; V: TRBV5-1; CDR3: CASSFGDTQYF
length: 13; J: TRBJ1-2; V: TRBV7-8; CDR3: CASSPYKADGYTF
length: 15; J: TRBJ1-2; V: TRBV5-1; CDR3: CASSLSTGTNYGYTF
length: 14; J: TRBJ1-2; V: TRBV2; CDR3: CASSKEGWGLGYTF
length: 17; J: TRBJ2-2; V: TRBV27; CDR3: CASSEEGGNANTGELFF
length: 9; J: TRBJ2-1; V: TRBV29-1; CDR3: CSVGDEQFF
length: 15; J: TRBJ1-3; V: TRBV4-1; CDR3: CASSQAGISGNTIYF
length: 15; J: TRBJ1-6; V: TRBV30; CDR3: CAWSVRPYRQQPLHF
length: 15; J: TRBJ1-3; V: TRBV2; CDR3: CASADSRPSGNTIYF
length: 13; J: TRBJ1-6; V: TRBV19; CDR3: CASSTLGESPLHF
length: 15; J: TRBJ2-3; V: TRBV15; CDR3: CATSRGGGPTDTQYF
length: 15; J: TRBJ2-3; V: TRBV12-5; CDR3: CASTPGRLVADTQYF
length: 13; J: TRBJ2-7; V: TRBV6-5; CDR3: CASRDTGDYEQYF
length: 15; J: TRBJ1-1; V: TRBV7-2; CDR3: CASSLEANRDTEAFF
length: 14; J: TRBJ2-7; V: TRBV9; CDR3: CASSFDRDEGEQYF
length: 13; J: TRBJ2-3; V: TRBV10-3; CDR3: CAISAGGRRTQYF
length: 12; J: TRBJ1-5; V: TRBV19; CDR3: CASRVGNQPQHF
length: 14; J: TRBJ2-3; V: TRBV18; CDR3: CASSPSRGPDTQYF
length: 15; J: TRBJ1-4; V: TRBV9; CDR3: CASSAADSSYEKLFF
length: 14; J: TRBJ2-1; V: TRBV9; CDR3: CASSVRTDGNEQFF
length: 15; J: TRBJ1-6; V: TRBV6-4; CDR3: CASSVDRGYDSPLHF
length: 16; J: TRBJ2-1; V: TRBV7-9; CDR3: CASSPLEGRLYNEQFF
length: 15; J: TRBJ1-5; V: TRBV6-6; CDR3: CASSYERDSNQPQHF
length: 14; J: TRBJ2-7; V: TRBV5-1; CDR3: CASSLVAGGYEQYF
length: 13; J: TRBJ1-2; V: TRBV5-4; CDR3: CASSLEGQRAHTF
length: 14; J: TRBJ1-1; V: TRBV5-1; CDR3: CASTVLPGDTEAFF
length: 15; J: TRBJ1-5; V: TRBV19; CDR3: CASSIGRGPNQPQHF
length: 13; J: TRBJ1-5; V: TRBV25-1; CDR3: CASSGQYNQPQHF
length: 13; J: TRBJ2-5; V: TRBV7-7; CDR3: CASSLSSQETQYF
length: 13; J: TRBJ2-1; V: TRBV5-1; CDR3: CASSLDAYNEQFF
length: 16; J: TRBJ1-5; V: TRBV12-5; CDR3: CASGSPKGYSNQPQHF
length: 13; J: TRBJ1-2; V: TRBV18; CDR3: CASSPGGEHGYTF
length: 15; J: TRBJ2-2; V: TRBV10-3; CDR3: CATNPTGMNTGELFF
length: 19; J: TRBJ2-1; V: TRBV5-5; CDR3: CASSPRGSGGPSSYNEQFF
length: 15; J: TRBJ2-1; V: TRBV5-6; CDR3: CASSLYSDTYNEQFF
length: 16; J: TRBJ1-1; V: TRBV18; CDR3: CASSPISETGNTEAFF
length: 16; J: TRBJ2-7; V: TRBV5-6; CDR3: CASRERGQGTPYEQYF
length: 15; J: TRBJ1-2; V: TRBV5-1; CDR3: CASSFEGGDGYGYTF
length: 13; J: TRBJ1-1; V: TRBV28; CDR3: CASGGVMNTEAFF